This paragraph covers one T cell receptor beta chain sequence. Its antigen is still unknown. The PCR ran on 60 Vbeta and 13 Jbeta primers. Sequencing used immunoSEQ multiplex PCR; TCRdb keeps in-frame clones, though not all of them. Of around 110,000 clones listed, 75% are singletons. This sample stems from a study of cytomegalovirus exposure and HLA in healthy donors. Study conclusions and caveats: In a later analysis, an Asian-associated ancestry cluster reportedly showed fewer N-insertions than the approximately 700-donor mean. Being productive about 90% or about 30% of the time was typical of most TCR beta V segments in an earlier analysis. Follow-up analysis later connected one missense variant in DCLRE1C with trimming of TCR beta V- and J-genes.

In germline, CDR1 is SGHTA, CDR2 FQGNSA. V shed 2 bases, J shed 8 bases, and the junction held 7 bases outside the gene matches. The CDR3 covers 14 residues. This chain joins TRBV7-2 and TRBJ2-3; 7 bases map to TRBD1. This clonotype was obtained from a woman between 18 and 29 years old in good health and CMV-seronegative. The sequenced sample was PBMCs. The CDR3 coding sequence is TGTGCCAGCAGCTTAAACAGGGGAGCAGGTACGCAGTATTTT. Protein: CASSLNRGAGTQYF.